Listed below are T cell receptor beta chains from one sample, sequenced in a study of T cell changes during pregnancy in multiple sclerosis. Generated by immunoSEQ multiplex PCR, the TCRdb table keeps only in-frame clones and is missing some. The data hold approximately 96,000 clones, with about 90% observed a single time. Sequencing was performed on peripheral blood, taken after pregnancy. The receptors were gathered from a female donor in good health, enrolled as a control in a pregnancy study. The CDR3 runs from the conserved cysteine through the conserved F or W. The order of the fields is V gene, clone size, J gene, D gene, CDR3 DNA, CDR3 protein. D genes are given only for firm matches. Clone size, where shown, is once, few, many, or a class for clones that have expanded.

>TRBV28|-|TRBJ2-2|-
TGTGCCAGCAGTTTTTTATTTGGGGCCCACAAGAACACCGGGGAGCTGTTTTTT
CASSFLFGAHKNTGELFF
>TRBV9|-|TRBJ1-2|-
TGTGCCAGCAGCGTAGACGGCGGTGGTAACTATGGCTACACCTTC
CASSVDGGGNYGYTF
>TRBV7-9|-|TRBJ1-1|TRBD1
TGTGCCAGCACGGGACAGCAAACAGGGGAAGCTTTCTTT
CASTGQQTGEAFF
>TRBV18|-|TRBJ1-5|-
TGTGCCAGCTCAGCGGGACTTAATCAGCCCCAGCATTTT
CASSAGLNQPQHF
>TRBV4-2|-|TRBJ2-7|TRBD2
TGTGCCAGCAGCCAAGGGACTAGCGGGGGGGCGGTCGAGCAGTACTTC
CASSQGTSGGAVEQYF
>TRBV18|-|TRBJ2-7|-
TGTGCCAGCTCACCCCTGACAGGGACTCTTACCTACGAGCAGTACTTC
CASSPLTGTLTYEQYF
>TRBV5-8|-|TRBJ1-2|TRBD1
TGTGCCAGCAGCCAGGACAGGGGAACCCTCCATGGCTACACCTTC
CASSQDRGTLHGYTF
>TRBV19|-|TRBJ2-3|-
TGTGCCAGTAGCGTATCTAGCACAGATACGCAGTATTTT
CASSVSSTDTQYF
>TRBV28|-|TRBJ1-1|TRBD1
TGTGCCAGCAGTCTCCCGGGACAGCTGAACACTGAAGCTTTCTTT
CASSLPGQLNTEAFF
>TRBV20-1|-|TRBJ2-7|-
TGCAGTGCTACTACAGGGCTCGAGCAGTACTTC
CSATTGLEQYF
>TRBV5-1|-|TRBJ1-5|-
TGCGCCAAGGCTGAGGCCCGCCGGTTTAGCAATCAGCCCCAGCATTTT
CAKAEARRFSNQPQHF
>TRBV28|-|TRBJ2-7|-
TGTGCCAGCAGTCTCGGACAGAGCCACTTGGAGGAGCAGTACTTC
CASSLGQSHLEEQYF
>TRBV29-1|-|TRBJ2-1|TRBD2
TGCAGCGTCGCAGGACTAGCGGGAGCCTCTGAGCAGTTCTTC
CSVAGLAGASEQFF
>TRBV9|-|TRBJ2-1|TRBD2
TGTGCCAGCAGCGTAGGCGGGAGCATTTCCTACAATGAGCAGTTCTTC
CASSVGGSISYNEQFF
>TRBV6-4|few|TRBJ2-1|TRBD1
TGTGCCAGCAGTCCCTGGACAGGGTACAATGAGCAGTTCTTC
CASSPWTGYNEQFF
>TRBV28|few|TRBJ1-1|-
TGTGCCAGCCCCCCTACGACAGTGACATCCTCTAGGAACACTGAAGCTTTCTTT
CASPPTTVTSSRNTEAFF
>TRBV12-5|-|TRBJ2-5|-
TGTGCTAGTGGTTTGGCCAGTATAGAGACCCAGTACTTC
CASGLASIETQYF
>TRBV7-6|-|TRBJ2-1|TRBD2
TGTGCCAGCAGCTCGCTAACTAGCGGGGACTACAATGAGCAGTTCTTC
CASSSLTSGDYNEQFF
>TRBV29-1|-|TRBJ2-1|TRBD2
TGCAGCGTTGTGGCGGGAGCATTCGGCAATGAGCAGTTCTTC
CSVVAGAFGNEQFF
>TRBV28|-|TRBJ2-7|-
TGTGCCAGCAGTCTCGACGGTATAGCGGAAAGCTCCTACGAGCAGTACTTC
CASSLDGIAESSYEQYF
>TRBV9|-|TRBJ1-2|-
TGTGCCAGCAGCCCTGACAGCAACTATGGCTACACCTTC
CASSPDSNYGYTF
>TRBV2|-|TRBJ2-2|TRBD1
TGTGCCAGCGACCCCCGACAGGGGGGTAACACCGGGGAGCTGTTTTTT
CASDPRQGGNTGELFF
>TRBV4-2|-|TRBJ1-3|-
TGTGCCAGCAGCCAAGATCCGGGATCCCCCATATATTTT
CASSQDPGSPIYF
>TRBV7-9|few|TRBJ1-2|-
TGTGCCAGCAGCTTAGAGGGGAACTATGGCTACACCTTC
CASSLEGNYGYTF
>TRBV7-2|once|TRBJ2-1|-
TGTGCCAGCAACCCAACTGTTGGTGAGCAGTTCTTC
CASNPTVGEQFF
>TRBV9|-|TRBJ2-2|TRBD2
TGTGCCAGCAGCGCCCTGTTTAGCGGGGCAAGACCTTACGCGAACACCGGGGAGCTGTTTTTT
CASSALFSGARPYANTGELFF
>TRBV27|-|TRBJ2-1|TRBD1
TGTGCCAGCAGTTTAGGTCGGACAGGCCACAATGAGCAGTTCTTC
CASSLGRTGHNEQFF
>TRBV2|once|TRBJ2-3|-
TGTGCCAGCAGGCGCCGACTGGGTGCAGATACGCAGTATTTT
CASRRRLGADTQYF
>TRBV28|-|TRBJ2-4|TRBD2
TGTGCCAGCAGTTTTTATCCAGCGGGAGTTGACATTCAGTACTTC
CASSFYPAGVDIQYF
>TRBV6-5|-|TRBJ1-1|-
TGTGCCAGCAGTTACTCCCTCGGGAATGAAGCTTTCTTT
CASSYSLGNEAFF
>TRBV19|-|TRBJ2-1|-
TGTGCCAGTACCGCGGCCGCCTCCTACAATGAGCAGTTCTTC
CASTAAASYNEQFF
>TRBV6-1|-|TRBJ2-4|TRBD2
TGTGCCAGCAAGGCTAGCGGAGCAGGCAAAAACATTCAGTACTTC
CASKASGAGKNIQYF
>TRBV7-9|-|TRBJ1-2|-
TGTGCCAGCAGCTCGACCCACAGGCTAGGCTACACCTTC
CASSSTHRLGYTF
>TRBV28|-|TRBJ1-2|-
TGTGCCAGCAGTTTGGACAGTCCTTATGGCTACACCTTC
CASSLDSPYGYTF
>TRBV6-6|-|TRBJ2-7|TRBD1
TGTGCCAGCGGCGAGGGACAGAGAAACTACGAGCAGTACTTC
CASGEGQRNYEQYF
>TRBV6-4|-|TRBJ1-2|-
TGTGCCAGCAGTGACTCGATATCCCGGAGGCATGGCTACACCTTC
CASSDSISRRHGYTF
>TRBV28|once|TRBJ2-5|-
TGTGCCAGCAGTTTCGTCGAGGTCGGGAGCTGGAGAGAGACCCAGTACTTC
CASSFVEVGSWRETQYF
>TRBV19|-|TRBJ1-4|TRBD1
TGTGCCAGTAGTATAGAGAGGTTGGCAGGGGGCGATGGTGGTGAAAAACTGTTTTTT
CASSIERLAGGDGGEKLFF
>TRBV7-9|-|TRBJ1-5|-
TGTGCCAGCAGCTGGATCCGGGCAGGGCATTGGGGCAATCAGCCCCAGCATTTT
CASSWIRAGHWGNQPQHF
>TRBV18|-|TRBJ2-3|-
TGTGCCAGCTCACCGCTAGGGGATTCCACAGATACGCAGTATTTT
CASSPLGDSTDTQYF
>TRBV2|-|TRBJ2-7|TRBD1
TGTGCCAGCTCCGCGGGGACAGGGGGTGAGCAGTACTTC
CASSAGTGGEQYF
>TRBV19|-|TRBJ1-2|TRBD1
TGTGCCAGTAAGGGGACAGGGCCTGCTAACTATGGCTACACCTTC
CASKGTGPANYGYTF
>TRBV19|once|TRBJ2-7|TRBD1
TGTGCCAGTAGTGGACGGACAGGGTCGTACAGCGAGCAGTACTTC
CASSGRTGSYSEQYF
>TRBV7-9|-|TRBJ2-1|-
TGTGCCAGCAGCCCGCCTCCCAGGAATGAGCAGTTCTTC
CASSPPPRNEQFF
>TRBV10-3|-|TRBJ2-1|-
TGTGCCATCAGTGCGCGGGATGAGCAGTTCTTC
CAISARDEQFF
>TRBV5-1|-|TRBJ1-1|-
TGCGCCAGCAGCTTGGTGGCCAGAATGAACACTGAAGCTTTCTTT
CASSLVARMNTEAFF
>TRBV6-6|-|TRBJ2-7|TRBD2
TGTGCCAGCAGTTACGGGACTAGCGGGATCGAGCAGTACTTC
CASSYGTSGIEQYF
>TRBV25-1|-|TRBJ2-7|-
TGTGCCAGCAGTGACGGAGGGGCGAATAACTACGAGCAGTACTTC
CASSDGGANNYEQYF
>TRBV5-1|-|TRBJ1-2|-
TGCGCCAGCAGCTTGAGCGGGGAAGGGAACTATGGCTACACCTTC
CASSLSGEGNYGYTF
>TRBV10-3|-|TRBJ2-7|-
TGTGCCTTAAAGGGTAGCGCCTACGAGCAGTACTTC
CALKGSAYEQYF